This T cell receptor (beta chain) was retrieved from a study of OX40 agonist ivuxolimab in advanced cancers. As for this clone: Its antigen remains unknown.

Study-wide results and caveats: Clonal expansion by week 6 occurred in CD4+ and CD8+ blood T cells (at 0.1 to 3.0 mg/kg).

Sequencing used immunoSEQ multiplex PCR; TCRdb keeps in-frame clones, though not all of them. The sample holds about 100,000 clones, approximately 90% seen once. Trimming cost V 3 bases and J 4 bases; bases outside gene matches: 3. Germline CDR1 and CDR2: MNHNY and SVGAGI (reference sequence). CDR3 length: 15 residues. The material was CD4+ or CD8+ T cells sorted from blood, obtained in a trial of the OX40 agonist ivuxolimab. The clonotype was recovered from an adult with an advanced solid tumor such as melanoma, head and neck, liver or kidney cancer. The chain uses TRBV6-6 and TRBJ1-1, with 12 bases lining up with TRBD1. The CDR3 DNA sequence: TGTGCCAGCAGTTATGGGACAGGGGGCCGCACTGAAGCTTTCTTT. This gives the protein CASSYGTGGRTEAFF.